Described below is a single TCR beta chain sequence and its context. The source of the sample is a study of OX40 agonist ivuxolimab in advanced cancers. The data were produced by immunoSEQ multiplex PCR, yet TCRdb's version contains in-frame clones alone and is incomplete. Of 30,000 or so clones detected, approximately 80% appear once; the ten largest clones hold roughly 15%. V dropped 3 bases and J dropped 0 bases, with 8 bases sitting between them. The CDR3 loop spans 14 amino acids. Germline CDR1 is MNHNY and CDR2 is SVGAGI (reference sequence). This material consisted of CD4+ or CD8+ T cells sorted from blood, taken in a trial of the OX40 agonist ivuxolimab. The sequence came from an adult with an advanced solid tumor such as melanoma, head and neck, liver or kidney cancer. J is TRBJ1-2 and V is TRBV6-6; tentative D call: TRBD1 (5 bases). The CDR3 DNA reads TGTGCCAGCAGTTATTCGGACACTAACTATGGCTACACCTTC. It codes for CASSYSDTNYGYTF.